This is a list of T cell receptor beta chains from one sample in a study of response to subunit inactivated influenza vaccine. TCRdb passed the RT-PCR reads through MiXCR, listing each CDR3 protein once. Of 170,000 or so distinct CDR3 sequences detected, about 11% appear once; the ten largest clones hold roughly 33%. This specimen consisted of CD8+ T cells sorted from PBMCs, obtained less than 30 months after vaccination. The receptors derive from a man between 50 and 69 years old who received an inactivated influenza vaccine. Each CDR3 is given with its conserved first and last residue. D genes are given only for firm matches. Size is stated for part of the rows, as once, few or many counts, or as a class when the clone is expanded.

clone_size d_call j_call v_call cdr3_nt cdr3_aa
few TRBD2 TRBJ2-5 TRBV29-1 TGCAGCGTTGAAGGACCTAGGGGGTTAGCGGGAGGAGGGCCGGAGACCCAGTACTTC CSVEGPRGLAGGGPETQYF
NA NA TRBJ1-5 TRBV20-1 TGCAGCGCAAAAACCTCAGGGGGCAATCAGCCCCAGCATTTT CSAKTSGGNQPQHF
NA NA TRBJ2-1 TRBV28 TGTGCCACCGTGACAGGAATGCTATACAATGAGCAGTTCTTC CATVTGMLYNEQFF
NA NA TRBJ2-4 TRBV18 TGTGCCAGCTCACAGGATTACAAGGGGTACAAAAACATTCAGTACTTC CASSQDYKGYKNIQYF
few TRBD2 TRBJ2-1 TRBV28 TGTGCCAGCAGTTTAGTAGCAAGCGGGAGGGCCGGCAATGAGCAGTTCTTC CASSLVASGRAGNEQFF
NA NA TRBJ1-6 TRBV18 TGTGCCAGCTCACCTGGGGCACCGTATAATTCACCCCTCCACTTT CASSPGAPYNSPLHF
many TRBD1 TRBJ2-1 TRBV12-3/TRBV12-4 TGTGCCAGCAGTTACGGGACAGCGCAGAATGAGCAGTTCTTC CASSYGTAQNEQFF
NA NA TRBJ1-5 TRBV6-2/TRBV6-3 TGTGCCAGCAGTTACGAAAGACAGGTTCCCAATCAGCCCCAGCATTTT CASSYERQVPNQPQHF
NA NA TRBJ2-3 TRBV6-2/TRBV6-3 TGTGCCAGCAGTTACACCCGATCCACAGATACGCAGTATTTT CASSYTRSTDTQYF
many NA TRBJ2-1 TRBV2 TGTGCCAGCAGTGCCATGGGCGAGCAGTTCTTC CASSAMGEQFF
NA TRBD2 TRBJ2-1 TRBV20-1 TGCAGTGCTAACGGACTAGCATTTTACAATGAGCAGTTCTTC CSANGLAFYNEQFF
NA NA TRBJ2-7 TRBV20-1 TGCAGTGCTAGAGGTACACCCTACGAGCAGTACTTC CSARGTPYEQYF
few TRBD2 TRBJ2-1 TRBV29-1 TGCAGCGTACCGCCCGTAGCGGGGGCAGGCAATGAGCAGTTCTTC CSVPPVAGAGNEQFF
NA TRBD1 TRBJ2-7 TRBV28 TGTGCCAGCAGTGACGGGACAGGGGGCTACGAGCAGTACTTC CASSDGTGGYEQYF
once TRBD1 TRBJ2-1 TRBV7-8 TGTGCCAGCAGCAGAGCCGGGACAGGGGCCTACAATGAGCAGTTCTTC CASSRAGTGAYNEQFF
NA NA TRBJ1-1 TRBV3-1 TGTGCCAGCGGCCCCCGGACAGCGAACACTGAAGCTTTCTTT CASGPRTANTEAFF
NA NA TRBJ2-7 TRBV27 TGTGCCAGCAGTTTTTTGCCCCCTGGGGACGAGCAGTACTTC CASSFLPPGDEQYF
NA TRBD1 TRBJ1-1 TRBV4-3 TGCGCCAGCAGCCAGGACTACAGGGGGCAATACACTGAAGCTTTCTTT CASSQDYRGQYTEAFF
many NA TRBJ2-7 TRBV9 TGTGCCAGCAGCGTAGAGGGGGACTTAGACGAGCAGTACTTC CASSVEGDLDEQYF
NA TRBD2 TRBJ2-5 TRBV6-2/TRBV6-3 TGTGCCAGCAGCGCAGGGACTACAACGTGGGAGACCCAGTACTTC CASSAGTTTWETQYF
few NA TRBJ2-7 TRBV27 TGTGCCAGCAGTTTCGGTCAGGACCTCTACGAGCAGTACTTC CASSFGQDLYEQYF
NA TRBD2 TRBJ2-2 TRBV28 TGTGCCAGCAGTTTAAAAGGCGGGGGGGCCGGCGGGGAGCTGTTTTTT CASSLKGGGAGGELFF
NA NA TRBJ2-2 TRBV29-1 TGCAGCGTTGAGTATAGGGGTAGGGGGAACACCGGGGAGCTGTTTTTT CSVEYRGRGNTGELFF
NA NA TRBJ2-7 TRBV20-1 TGCAGTGCTAGAGATCCCCTTTCACTAGGATACGAGCAGTACTTC CSARDPLSLGYEQYF
few NA TRBJ2-7 TRBV27 TGTGCCAGCAGTTTATTTTATGGGGGCGCGGTCACCTACGAGCAGTACTTC CASSLFYGGAVTYEQYF
NA TRBD2 TRBJ2-3 TRBV12-3/TRBV12-4 TGTGCCAGCAGTTTGAGCATAGCGGGAGAAAACACAGATACGCAGTATTTT CASSLSIAGENTDTQYF
few TRBD2 TRBJ2-5 TRBV4-3 TGCGCCAGCAGCCGATACGATGGACTAGCGGGAGTCGGAGAGACCCAGTACTTC CASSRYDGLAGVGETQYF
NA TRBD1 TRBJ2-1 TRBV20-1 TGCAGTGCCGCATTAAGGGACAGGGGGCTTTACAATGAGCAGTTCTTC CSAALRDRGLYNEQFF
NA TRBD1 TRBJ1-6 TRBV20-1 TGCAGCTACTGGACAGGGGGTAGTGTGGCCCTCCACTTT CSYWTGGSVALHF
NA NA TRBJ2-7 TRBV9 TGTGCCAGCAGCGTAGGAAGTGGTGGGAGCGACGAGCAGTACTTC CASSVGSGGSDEQYF
NA TRBD1 TRBJ1-4 TRBV27 TGTGCCAGCAGTCGAACGACAGGGCATGCTGAAAAACTGTTTTTT CASSRTTGHAEKLFF
NA TRBD2 TRBJ2-2 TRBV3-1 TGTGCCAGCATGCGGGGGACCTCGAACACCGGGGAGCTGTTTTTT CASMRGTSNTGELFF
NA NA TRBJ2-7 TRBV14 TGTGCCAGCAGACAAACCGGGACGGAGATTTACGAGCAGTACTTC CASRQTGTEIYEQYF
NA NA TRBJ2-2 TRBV4-3 TGCGCCAGCAGCGGCCCCCACGGGGGACGCAGCACCGGGGAGCTGTTTTTT CASSGPHGGRSTGELFF
many NA TRBJ2-7 TRBV20-1 TGCAGTGCTAGAGATCACGCGGACCACGAGCAGTACTTC CSARDHADHEQYF
NA TRBD2 TRBJ2-7 TRBV9 TGTGCCAGCAGCGCTAGCGGGAGTCTCGACGAGCAGTACTTC CASSASGSLDEQYF
NA NA TRBJ2-1 TRBV10-1 TGCGCCAGCAGTGAAGGCCAGGGTTTGTCCCCTTACAATGAGCAGTTCTTC CASSEGQGLSPYNEQFF
few NA TRBJ1-2 TRBV4-1 TGCGCCAGCAGCCAAGAGATGAGGGACGGCTACACCTTC CASSQEMRDGYTF
NA NA TRBJ1-5 TRBV4-2 TGTGCCAGCAGCCCCGAGAGGGGGATAGAGCCCCAGCATTTT CASSPERGIEPQHF
NA TRBD2 TRBJ2-7 TRBV13 TGTGCCAGCAGCATACTAGCGGGGGGGGCCTACGAGCAGTACTTC CASSILAGGAYEQYF
many NA TRBJ1-1 TRBV7-9 TGTGCCAGCAACTTAATGAACACTGAAGCTTTCTTT CASNLMNTEAFF
few NA TRBJ2-2 TRBV3-1 TGTGCCAGCAGCCATCAACTAGAAGCGAACACCGGGGAGCTGTTTTTT CASSHQLEANTGELFF
NA TRBD1 TRBJ1-5 TRBV20-1 TGCAGTGCGATTGACAGGGGCTACCAGCCCCAGCATTTT CSAIDRGYQPQHF
many NA TRBJ2-7 TRBV30 TGTGCCTGGAAGAGGACAGTTCTATCCTACGAGCAGTACTTC CAWKRTVLSYEQYF
few TRBD1 TRBJ2-7 TRBV20-1 TGCAGTGCTAGAGCGGGACAGGGAACCTACGAGCAGTACTTC CSARAGQGTYEQYF
NA NA TRBJ1-2 TRBV7-9 TGTGCCAGCAGCCCCTCGGACGCCTATGGCTACACCTTC CASSPSDAYGYTF
NA TRBD2 TRBJ2-7 TRBV4-3 TGCGCCAGCAGCCTTACCGGGACTAGCGGGACTGAGCAGTACTTC CASSLTGTSGTEQYF
NA NA TRBJ1-1 TRBV27 TGTGCCAGCAGTTTAGTGGGGGCCATGAACACTGAAGCTTTCTTT CASSLVGAMNTEAFF
few TRBD1 TRBJ2-2 TRBV27 TGTGCCAGCAGTCTATCGGGACAGGGGGACACCGGGGAGCTGTTTTTT CASSLSGQGDTGELFF
many NA TRBJ2-2 TRBV10-1 TGCGCCAGCAGTGAGTCAGGGATCTGGGAGCTGTTTTTT CASSESGIWELFF
many TRBD2 TRBJ2-2 TRBV4-3 TGCGCCAGCAGCCAAGCGGGAGGAAACACCGGGGAGCTGTTTTTT CASSQAGGNTGELFF
few NA TRBJ2-2 TRBV29-1 TGCAGCGTTGAATATTCCGGGGTGGGCACCGGGGAGCTGTTTTTT CSVEYSGVGTGELFF
few TRBD2 TRBJ2-3 TRBV12-3/TRBV12-4 TGTGCCAGCAGTCCCAAGCGGGAGACGGGCACAGATACGCAGTATTTT CASSPKRETGTDTQYF
NA NA TRBJ1-5 TRBV20-1 TGCAGTGCTAGAGCAGAGCCCGGCGGCAATCAGCCCCAGCATTTT CSARAEPGGNQPQHF
NA NA TRBJ2-2 TRBV4-1 TGCGCCAGCAGCCAAGAGTCAGTTCCGACCGGGGAGCTGTTTTTT CASSQESVPTGELFF
NA NA TRBJ2-2 TRBV29-1 TGCAGCGTTGAAAGGGTCCCCCAGGGCAACACCGGGGAGCTGTTTTTT CSVERVPQGNTGELFF